This T cell receptor (beta chain) was recovered during a study of OX40 agonist ivuxolimab in advanced cancers. For the study in its entirety: Ivuxolimab was a fully human IgG2 agonistic monoclonal antibody targeting the costimulatory receptor OX40 (CD134). Intravenous ivuxolimab was administered to patients every 2 weeks at six dose levels: 0.01, 0.1, 0.3, 1.5, 3 and 10 mg/kg. Among the approximately 54 dose-escalation patients, 19 had hepatocellular carcinoma, 15 or so melanoma, 9 renal cell carcinoma and 9 head and neck cancer. In the dose-escalation cohort, 82.7% of patients were male, and the mean age was roughly 60 years, with a range of 23 to 79. Prior anti-PD-1, anti-PD-L1 or anti-CTLA-4 therapy was permitted, and 40% of dose-escalation patients had received checkpoint inhibitors. Partial responses were achieved by three dose-escalation patients, of whom one had hepatocellular carcinoma and two had cutaneous melanoma. The point of sequencing TCRbeta in the periphery was to test whether ivuxolimab changed TCR sequence diversity and drove clonal T-cell expansion. The paper describes the monotherapy dose-escalation part (N = 52 patients) of the phase I trial of ivuxolimab. Study-wide conclusions, independent of this receptor: The antigen specificity of the peripheral T cells that underwent clonal expansion was not determined. At doses of 0.1 to 3.0 mg/kg, clonal expansion of both CD4+ and CD8+ blood T cells was observed from baseline to week 6. Low levels of normalized T-cell clonal expansion were also seen in some nonresponding patients. On average, CD8+ T cells showed more expanded clones than CD4+ T cells after ivuxolimab. In partial responders in the 0.1-3.0 mg/kg groups, normalized peripheral clonal expansion was found to be among the lowest, especially among CD8+ T cells.

Taken from the germline V gene, the CDR1 and CDR2 loops are MGHDK and SYGVNS. The trim is 4 bases for V and 12 bases for J, with a gap of 22 bases between the germline ends. Counted from cysteine to phenylalanine, this CDR3 has 14 amino acids. The sequence is cut down to CDR3 DNA, 42 bases in frame from base 1. Genomic DNA was extracted from sorted cells for sequencing of the TCRbeta CDR3 region. TCRbeta CDR3 regions were sequenced using the immunoSEQ Assay. TCRdb limited this immuneACCESS table to in-frame rearrangements with V and J called. A share of clones is missing; checked studies link under half to unresolved V genes, and the rest is unexplained. Recorded for this sample are about 67,000 clones; 75% to 90% of them occurred a single time. Clones ranked in the top ten supply under 4.5% of the sample. Patients with autoimmune disease history or receiving systemic immunosuppression were excluded from the trial. Peripheral blood for TCR sequencing was drawn from every dose cohort at baseline, at cycle 4 day 1 and at cycle 7 day 1. The samples were drawn from a first-in-human, open-label, multicenter phase I dose-escalation trial of ivuxolimab. Adults with locally advanced or metastatic melanoma, renal cell carcinoma, hepatocellular carcinoma or head and neck squamous cell carcinoma were enrolled in the trial. CD4+ and CD8+ T cells were sorted separately from peripheral blood before TCR sequencing.

A remark on this clone: The antigen this receptor binds is unknown. Per-base qualities were not stored, and no clone one base away is much larger.

Here the sequenced sample was CD4+ or CD8+ T cells sorted from blood, taken in a trial of the OX40 agonist ivuxolimab. The chain joins TRBV25-1 to TRBJ2-7, with the D gene possibly TRBD1 or TRBD2, each one fitting 5 bases. The clonotype comes from an adult with an advanced solid tumor such as melanoma, head and neck, liver or kidney cancer. DNA sequence: TGTGCCAGCAGTGCCGGGACGGGCTCATCGAGGTTGTACTTC. This is translated as CASSAGTGSSRLYF.